These T cell receptor beta chains were read from a single sample in a study of blood T cell repertoires in COVID-19. The method was immunoSEQ multiplex PCR; TCRdb's version includes in-frame clones alone and lacks a portion of them. The sample holds 120,000 or so clones, more than 60% seen once. The sample taken for sequencing was peripheral blood. All receptors come from a woman between 65 and 79 years old with acute or convalescent COVID-19. Both conserved end residues are part of each CDR3. Each record gives: clone size, J gene, D gene, V gene, CDR3 DNA, CDR3 protein. D genes are given only for firm matches. Rows may omit the clone size; those that give it use once, few, many or a size class.

. | TRBJ1-2 | TRBD1 | TRBV18 | TGTGCCAGCTCACCACCGGCCAGGGGGGATAATGCTTATGGCTACACCTTC | CASSPPARGDNAYGYTF
. | TRBJ1-4 | . | TRBV4-3 | TGCGCCAGCAGCCTTCAGGGGAGCCCTAATGAAAAACTGTTTTTT | CASSLQGSPNEKLFF
. | TRBJ2-2 | . | TRBV6-5 | TGTGCCAGCAGGACCCGACAACTCACCGGGGAGCTGTTTTTT | CASRTRQLTGELFF
few | TRBJ1-3 | TRBD1 | TRBV7-9 | TGTGCCAGCAGTAACCGGGACAGCCTCTCTGGAAACACCATATATTTT | CASSNRDSLSGNTIYF
. | TRBJ1-6 | TRBD1 | TRBV6-4 | TGTGCCAGCAGTGACTCGAAAAAATGGACAGGGACCTCTAGCTCCTATAATTCACCCCTCCACTTT | CASSDSKKWTGTSSSYNSPLHF
. | TRBJ1-1 | . | TRBV2 | TGTGCCAGCAGTACTGGGAGGGGCACTGAAGCTTTCTTT | CASSTGRGTEAFF
once | TRBJ1-5 | . | TRBV28 | TGTGCCAGCAGTCAGCTCGAGGGGGTGGGTCAGCCCCAGCATTTT | CASSQLEGVGQPQHF
once | TRBJ1-1 | TRBD1 | TRBV19 | TGTGCCAGTTGCGACAGGGTGAACACTGAAGCTTTCTTT | CASCDRVNTEAFF
. | TRBJ1-1 | TRBD1 | TRBV5-6 | TGTGCCAGCAGCTCGTACAGGGGGCTTGGTGAAGCTTTCTTT | CASSSYRGLGEAFF
once | TRBJ2-1 | TRBD1 | TRBV18 | TGTGCCAGCTCACCACCCCGTGACAGGGGAGCTCGCTCCTACAATGAGCAGTTCTTC | CASSPPRDRGARSYNEQFF
. | TRBJ2-3 | . | TRBV18 | TGTGCCAGCTCACCAGAGGGGGGGCTCACAGATACGCAGTATTTT | CASSPEGGLTDTQYF